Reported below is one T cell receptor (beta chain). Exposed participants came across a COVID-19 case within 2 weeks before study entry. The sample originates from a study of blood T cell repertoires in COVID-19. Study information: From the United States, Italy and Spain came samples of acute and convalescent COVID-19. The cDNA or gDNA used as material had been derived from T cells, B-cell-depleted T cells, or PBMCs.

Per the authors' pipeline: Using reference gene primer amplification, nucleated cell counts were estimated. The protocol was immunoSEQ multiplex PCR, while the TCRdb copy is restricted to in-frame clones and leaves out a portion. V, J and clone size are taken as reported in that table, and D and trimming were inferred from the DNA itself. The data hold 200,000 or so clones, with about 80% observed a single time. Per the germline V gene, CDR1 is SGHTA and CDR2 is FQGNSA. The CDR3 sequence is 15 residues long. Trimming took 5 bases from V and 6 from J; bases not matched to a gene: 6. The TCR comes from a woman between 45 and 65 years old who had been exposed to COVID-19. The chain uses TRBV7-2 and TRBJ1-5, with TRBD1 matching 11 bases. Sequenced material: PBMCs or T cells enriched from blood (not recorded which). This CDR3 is CASSPGQGAGQPQHF. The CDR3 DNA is TGTGCCAGCAGCCCCGGACAGGGGGCGGGTCAGCCCCAGCATTTT.